This T cell receptor beta chain was recorded in a study of T cells in Graves' hyperthyroidism and ophthalmopathy. V was pared by 7 bases and J by 5 bases, with 17 bases between. The CDR3 covers 14 residues. This clonotype was recorded many times. From RNA transcripts, TCR beta CDR3 regions were amplified. Initially, a first-round RT-PCR of the TCR CDR3 employed the HTBI primer set. From the multiplex PCR reads, TCRdb called clonotypes with MiXCR, one entry per CDR3 protein. The sample has about 610,000 distinct CDR3 sequences, roughly 15% seen once. Together with thyroid ultrasound, orbital computed tomography, serum thyroxine and TRAb, clinical symptoms were used for diagnoses.

This receptor was taken from a woman in her thirties or forties with Graves' ophthalmopathy. The rearrangement joins TRBV12-3 or TRBV12-4 to TRBJ1-1, with a possible D match to TRBD1 (6 bases). Sequenced material: blood. The CDR3: CASNVQGRLTEAFF. CDR3 bases: TGTGCCAGCAACGTACAGGGAAGATTAACTGAAGCTTTCTTT.